This TCR beta chain was captured by sequencing in a study of response to subunit inactivated influenza vaccine. MiXCR, applied by TCRdb to the RT-PCR reads, yields one record per CDR3 protein. The profile covers hundreds of thousands of distinct CDR3 sequences, with around 10% appearing a single time and approximately 11% taken by the ten largest. The ends lost 2 bases at V and 5 bases at J; junction bases unmatched: 12. The CDR3 has 18 residues. Germline CDR1 and CDR2: SGHAT and FQNNGV. This same sample was also taken into another study, of T cells expressing NK-cell markers. That source reports: Beta-chain TCR cDNA was generated via 5'RACE template switching with UMIs. Obtained from sorted CD3+CD56+NKG2C+, CD3+CD56+NKG2C- and CD3+CD56-NKG2C+ T cells were the TCR beta repertoires. Among the eight sequenced donors, seven tested HCMV-seropositive and one tested seronegative. Several of the donors carried dominant NKG2C+ clonotypes that took up roughly 1.0-7.0% of their CD8+ T cells. Expanded NKG2C+ T cell clones were not confirmed as HCMV-specific.

Here the sequenced sample was PBMCs from blood, taken on the day of vaccination. The chain has TRBV11-2 and TRBJ2-3; 11 bases are a match to TRBD2. This TCR was recovered from a man aged 50-60 years who received an inactivated influenza vaccine. The CDR3 sequence is CASSLNNPLAGGVDTQYF. The CDR3 DNA follows: TGTGCCAGCAGCTTAAACAACCCGCTAGCGGGAGGCGTAGATACGCAGTATTTT. The full variable domain, rest sourced from reference TRBV11-2 and TRBJ2-3, is EAGVAQSPRYKIIEKRQSVAFWCNPISGHATLYWYQQILGQGPKLLIQFQNNGVVDDSQLPKDRFSAERLKGVDSTLKIQPAKLEDSAVYLCASSLNNPLAGGVDTQYFGPGTRLTVL.